One and the same sample provided the 18 T cell receptor beta chains below, sequenced in a study of blood T cells in healthy people across ages. A sample-barcoded 5' primer and a J-beta primer mix were used in a second PCR of roughly 7 to 11 cycles. Using its own MiXCR run on the 5' RACE reads, TCRdb lists one record per CDR3 protein. This table has 1.5 million or so distinct CDR3 sequences, 42% appearing once. Sequenced: blood. These receptors were taken from a young woman in good health.

This rearrangement joins TRBV5-1 to TRBJ2-7, with TRBD2 identical over 8 bases. V dropped 5 bases and J dropped 4; count of bases not matched to a gene: 8. Germline V gene lookup returns CDR1 SGHRS and CDR2 YFSETQ. The CDR3 sequence is 14 residues long. CDR3 nucleotides: TGCGCCAGCAGTGGGGCGGGAGGAAGGTACGAGCAGTACTTC. The encoded protein is CASSGAGGRYEQYF.

V gene TRBV12-3 or TRBV12-4 combines with J gene TRBJ2-7; D not resolved. There are 15 residues in the CDR3. Trimming removed 0 bases from V and 2 bases from J, with 11 bases in between. The CDR3 spells CASSLAGRAPYEQYF. The CDR3 DNA is TGTGCCAGCAGTTTAGCCGGACGGGCCCCCTACGAGCAGTACTTC.

V is TRBV4-1 and J is TRBJ1-2; D is possibly TRBD1 (5 bases). Trimming took off 3 bases at V and 8 bases at J, with 13 bases between the two ends. This CDR3 comprises 13 residues. Germline V gene data show CDR1 as MGHRA and CDR2 as YSYEKL. The CDR3 protein is CASSQTTRGGYTF. The CDR3 DNA sequence: TGCGCCAGCAGCCAGACCACAAGGGGCGGCTACACCTTC.

In DNA, the CDR3 is TGCAGTGCTAGAGATCCCGGACTAAGCGGCTACGAGCAGTACTTC. Protein: CSARDPGLSGYEQYF. The chain links TRBV20-1 to TRBJ2-5, with D perhaps matching TRBD2 (6 bases). The DNA end is a closer match to TRBJ2-7, so the J assignment may be wrong. Per germline, CDR1 DFQATT and CDR2 SNEGSKA (reference sequence). The CDR3 sequence is 15 residues long.

This clonotype has only a few counts. J is TRBJ1-6 and V is TRBV27; D might be TRBD1 (6 bases). This CDR3 region has 18 residues. Trimming cost V 6 bases and J 7 bases, with 25 bases left between them. CDR1 is MNHEY, CDR2 SMNVEV, per germline (reference sequence). The CDR3 DNA is TGTGCCAGCAGGGCCCCGGGGGGGCGGATGTTTATGAATTCACCCCTCCACTTT. Amino acid sequence: CASRAPGGRMFMNSPLHF.

The chain is built from TRBV2 and TRBJ1-2; 8 nucleotides match TRBD1. The CDR3 length is 13 residues. Germline CDR1 is SNHLY and CDR2 is FYNNEI. V lost 7 bases, J lost 3 bases, and 4 bases stayed unmatched. The DNA of the CDR3 is TGTGCCAGCACCGCGGGACAGGACTATGGCTACACCTTC. As protein: CASTAGQDYGYTF.

The chain has TRBV5-1 and TRBJ2-5; possible D gene TRBD1, 6 bases. V lost 4 bases and J lost 4, with 14 bases in between. Germline loops: CDR1 SGHRS, CDR2 YFSETQ. This CDR3 comprises 14 residues. The CDR3 DNA reads TGCGCCAGCAGCGCCGGGACACAGGGAGAGACCCAGTACTTC. Its protein is CASSAGTQGETQYF.

This sequence joins TRBV20-1 and TRBJ2-7; no clear D gene. The CDR3 loop spans 11 amino acids. Trimming cost V 5 bases and J 4 bases, with 9 bases left between them. CDR1 is DFQATT, CDR2 SNEGSKA, per germline (reference sequence). Written as DNA, the CDR3 is TGCAGTGCTGCGGAGTGGTACGAGCAGTACTTC. Translated: CSAAEWYEQYF.

The V gene is TRBV7-9, the J gene TRBJ2-7, with a tentative D call TRBD2 (5 bases). The CDR3 contains 13 residues. Trimming pared 5 bases from V and 4 bases from J, leaving 12 bases between. Looked up from germline, CDR1 is SEHNR and CDR2 is FQNEAQ (reference sequence). This CDR3 is CASSREGPYEQYF. DNA for the CDR3: TGTGCCAGCAGCCGCGAGGGTCCTTACGAGCAGTACTTC.

V gene TRBV7-9 combines with J gene TRBJ2-1; 8 bases are shared with TRBD2. The DNA end is a closer match to TRBJ2-7, so the J assignment may be wrong. The CDR3 runs 16 residues. Germline V gene sequence: CDR1 SEHNR, CDR2 FQNEAQ (reference sequence). CDR3 residues: CASIESSASGYNEQYF. Written as DNA, the CDR3 is TGTGCCAGCATCGAATCTTCGGCTAGCGGGTACAATGAGCAGTACTTC.

The chain has TRBV11-2 and TRBJ2-3, with 7 bases lining up with TRBD1. V gave up 4 bases and J gave up 1 base; unmatched junction bases: 5. This CDR3 is 15 amino acids long. Germline V gives CDR1 SGHAT, CDR2 FQNNGV. The CDR3 DNA reads TGTGCCAGCAGCTCCAGGGGGTGGGGCACAGATACGCAGTATTTT. It specifies CASSSRGWGTDTQYF.

This sequence joins TRBV9 and TRBJ1-3; D gene uncertain. CDR1 and CDR2 from the germline V gene are SGDLS and YYNGEE. There are 16 residues in the CDR3. Trimming took 0 bases from V and 0 from J, leaving 10 bases between them. This CDR3 is CASSVDVGISGNTIYF. The CDR3 DNA is TGTGCCAGCAGCGTAGATGTAGGAATCTCTGGAAACACCATATATTTT.

This clonotype came up a few times. The chain combines TRBV7-2 with TRBJ2-5; D is uncertain. The CDR3 has 14 residues. Germline V gene lookup returns CDR1 SGHTA and CDR2 FQGNSA. The V end lost 0 bases, the J end lost 0 bases, and 5 bases lay between the germline ends. The CDR3: CASSLALHQETQYF. The CDR3, as DNA: TGTGCCAGCAGCTTAGCGCTCCACCAAGAGACCCAGTACTTC.

In this sample, this clonotype turned up a few times. This sequence joins TRBV12-3 or TRBV12-4 and TRBJ1-2; 12 bases line up with TRBD1. With 3 bases clipped from V and 6 bases from J, the junction kept 5 bases outside the gene matches. The CDR3 is 15 residues long. The CDR3 loop reads CASSFRGQGADGYTF. The CDR3 nucleotides read TGTGCCAGCAGTTTCCGGGGACAGGGGGCTGATGGCTACACCTTC.

CDR3 protein: CSAEKGLGGSGEQFF. For the CDR3, the DNA is TGCAGTGCGGAGAAGGGACTAGGAGGGTCTGGTGAGCAGTTCTTC. The rearrangement joins TRBV20-1 to TRBJ2-1; 8 bases fit TRBD2. Unmatched junction bases numbered 16, after V lost 6 bases and J lost 9 bases. CDR3 length: 15 amino acids. CDR1 is DFQATT and CDR2 is SNEGSKA in the germline V gene (reference sequence).

The chain employs TRBV28 and TRBJ2-4; 8 nucleotides line up with TRBD2. CDR3 length: 16 residues. CDR1 is MDHEN, CDR2 SYDVKM, per germline. With 5 bases clipped from V and 13 bases from J, the junction kept 19 bases outside the gene matches. The CDR3 DNA reads as TGTGCCAGCAGTGGTACAGTTGAGCGGGGGTCGGGGGAGCAGTACTTC. Its protein product is CASSGTVERGSGEQYF.

J is TRBJ2-5 and V is TRBV6-1; 12 positions agree with TRBD2. Germline V lookup: CDR1 MNHNS, CDR2 SASEGT. With V trimmed by 4 bases and J by 2 bases, 8 bases remained unmatched. This CDR3 has 17 amino acids. The CDR3 sequence is CASSVGLAGPAQETQYF. CDR3 DNA: TGTGCCAGCAGTGTGGGACTAGCGGGCCCGGCACAAGAGACCCAGTACTTC.

This rearrangement joins TRBV29-1 to TRBJ2-2; no firm D call. V was clipped by 2 bases and J by 3 bases, with 13 bases between them. The germline CDR1 and CDR2 sequences are SQVTM and ANQGSEA. The CDR3 has 15 residues. This CDR3 reads CSVERLDQYTGELFF. DNA of the CDR3: TGCAGCGTTGAACGACTCGACCAGTACACCGGGGAGCTGTTTTTT.